This is a list of T cell receptor beta chains from one sample in a study of T cells in Graves' hyperthyroidism and ophthalmopathy. TCRdb recomputed calls from the multiplex PCR reads with MiXCR, one row per CDR3 protein. The table has about 530,000 distinct CDR3 sequences, about a sixth seen once. Sequenced sample: blood. The receptors come from a woman aged 18-29 years with Graves' ophthalmopathy. The conserved cysteine and the conserved F or W are not part of the CDR3 here. The order of the fields is V gene, clone size, CDR3 protein. Only some rows state a clone size, as once, few, many or a class for expanded clones.

v_call: TRBV7-2; clone_size: .; cdr3_aa: ASTPSGGYYNEQY
v_call: TRBV20-1; clone_size: .; cdr3_aa: SARKIQGADTGELF
v_call: TRBV5-1; clone_size: once; cdr3_aa: ASSRSGTATTNEQF
v_call: TRBV2; clone_size: many; cdr3_aa: ASLILQGWT
v_call: TRBV30; clone_size: many; cdr3_aa: AWAREVAEAF
v_call: TRBV11-2; clone_size: many; cdr3_aa: AIQPETPEAF
v_call: TRBV6-5; clone_size: many; cdr3_aa: ASSYSDEGNEQF
v_call: TRBV4-2; clone_size: .; cdr3_aa: ASSQERGGNEQY
v_call: TRBV24-1; clone_size: many; cdr3_aa: ATSEAGTGNEKLF
v_call: TRBV5-6; clone_size: few; cdr3_aa: ASSLQATSRAVHEQF
v_call: TRBV14; clone_size: many; cdr3_aa: ASSQAPGTGEVTQY